The rows below give T cell receptor beta chains drawn from one sample of a study of OX40 agonist ivuxolimab in advanced cancers. Clones were read by immunoSEQ multiplex PCR, and TCRdb kept only the in-frame ones, dropping some. The data contain tens of thousands of clones, around 90% of them singletons. This sample comprised CD4+ or CD8+ T cells sorted from blood, obtained in a trial of the OX40 agonist ivuxolimab. Every receptor here comes from an adult with an advanced solid tumor such as melanoma, head and neck, liver or kidney cancer. Each CDR3 is given with its conserved first and last residue. Size tells how often a clone was seen (once, few, many) or the class of an expanded clone, and some rows leave it out.

CDR3 protein	clone size	V gene	J gene
CASSLAWAGGYNEQFF	-	TRBV5-1	TRBJ2-1
CASSGSGSVETQYF	-	TRBV5-1	TRBJ2-5
CASSFPGAGGNEQFF	-	TRBV11-2	TRBJ2-1
CASSPPGMNTEAFF	-	TRBV18	TRBJ1-1
CASSLGTGGGKPQHF	-	TRBV7-8	TRBJ1-5
CASSQDLSGLEQYF	-	TRBV4-2	TRBJ2-7
CASSPPVGTGELFF	once	TRBV18	TRBJ2-2
CATRQWASSGANVLTF	-	TRBV5-5	TRBJ2-6
CASSQERDTQYF	-	TRBV4-2	TRBJ2-3
CASSPGAGGELFF	-	TRBV18	TRBJ2-2
CASSLDRGLNGETQYF	-	TRBV5-1	TRBJ2-5
CASSVGASYNEQFF	-	TRBV9	TRBJ2-1
CASSSYRNNEQFF	-	TRBV7-6	TRBJ2-1
CASSEHPSWGTQYF	-	TRBV6-1	TRBJ2-5
CATAGTASTEAFF	-	TRBV10-3	TRBJ1-1
CASSLTGTGGYTF	-	TRBV11-3	TRBJ1-2
CASSLPHEGADTQYF	-	TRBV5-8	TRBJ2-3
CASSERLATQETQYF	-	TRBV2	TRBJ2-5
CASSQLFSGNTIYF	-	TRBV14	TRBJ1-3
CASSEGTAGGATQYF	once	TRBV11-2	TRBJ2-5
CASSQSPPGEDIQPQHF	-	TRBV4-1	TRBJ1-5
CASSPGAGAGETQYF	-	TRBV19	TRBJ2-5
CASSLNPENYGYTF	-	TRBV7-3	TRBJ1-2
CAISPGLAFAYF	-	TRBV10-3	TRBJ2-7
CASSEGGTTHYGYTF	once	TRBV6-1	TRBJ1-2
CASLEGLSYGYTF	-	TRBV2	TRBJ1-2
CATSRKGQTGLKTQYF	once	TRBV15	TRBJ2-5
CASSLTGGTEAFF	once	TRBV7-9	TRBJ1-1
CASSLPGAGGEQYF	-	TRBV28	TRBJ2-7
CASSPRGSGSRQETQYF	-	TRBV5-1	TRBJ2-5
CASSDGGANQPQHF	once	TRBV18	TRBJ1-5
CASSPLLQATNEKLFF	-	TRBV11-2	TRBJ1-4
CSVLKGYASGRFNEQFF	-	TRBV29-1	TRBJ2-1
CASSPRDRNTEAFF	-	TRBV27	TRBJ1-1
CASSGSLSSYNEQFF	-	TRBV5-5	TRBJ2-1
CASSLTSGPGQETQYF	-	TRBV7-3	TRBJ2-5
CASTLRTGRALETQYF	-	TRBV5-4	TRBJ2-5
CSVVLVAGRSYEQYF	-	TRBV29-1	TRBJ2-7
CASSPPGLAGADYEQYF	-	TRBV7-9	TRBJ2-7
CASSRREKETQYF	-	TRBV19	TRBJ2-5
CATSRGTDTIYF	-	TRBV6-5	TRBJ1-3
CASSPSGLAPYEQYF	-	TRBV19	TRBJ2-7
CASRRQGADTQYF	-	TRBV6-5	TRBJ2-3
CASSEPVQGVGRNEQFF	-	TRBV6-1	TRBJ2-1